These T cell receptor beta chains were read from a single sample in a study of cytomegalovirus exposure and HLA in healthy donors. Using immunoSEQ multiplex PCR, the repertoire was profiled, and TCRdb retains in-frame clones only, with some absent. The sample has approximately 50,000 clones; over 75% are singletons. The sample consisted of PBMCs. These receptors were obtained from a boy between 10 and 17 years old in good health and CMV-seropositive. Each CDR3 is given with its conserved first and last residue. A D gene is named only where the DNA matches it firmly. Only part of the rows carry a size: once, few, many, or a class if the clone is expanded.

d_call clone_size j_call v_call cdr3_aa cdr3_nt
NA NA TRBJ2-7 TRBV20-1 CSAIKGDEQYF TGCAGTGCCATAAAAGGGGACGAGCAGTACTTC
NA NA TRBJ1-2 TRBV11-2 CASSLDWTRTNYGYTF TGTGCCAGCAGCTTAGACTGGACAAGGACTAACTATGGCTACACCTTC
TRBD1 NA TRBJ2-5 TRBV7-7 CASSLGGQVQETQYF TGTGCTAGCAGCTTAGGGGGACAGGTCCAAGAGACCCAGTACTTC
NA NA TRBJ2-1 TRBV7-6 CASSPSHPGAAEQFF TGTGCCAGCAGCCCAAGCCACCCAGGGGCCGCTGAGCAGTTCTTC
NA NA TRBJ1-2 TRBV5-5 CASSPGTTDGYTF TGTGCCAGCAGTCCCGGGACAACTGATGGCTACACCTTC
NA NA TRBJ2-7 TRBV6-5 CASSTTWLAAYEQYF TGTGCCAGCAGTACGACTTGGCTAGCCGCCTACGAGCAGTACTTC
NA NA TRBJ2-2 TRBV4-1 CASSSSPNTGELFF TGCGCCAGCAGTTCGAGCCCGAACACCGGGGAGCTGTTTTTT
NA NA TRBJ2-2 TRBV9 CASSGPETSTGELFF TGTGCCAGCAGCGGCCCGGAGACTAGCACCGGGGAGCTGTTTTTT
TRBD1 once TRBJ1-6 TRBV6-5 CASRYRGISPLHF TGTGCCAGCAGGTACAGGGGAATCTCACCCCTCCACTTT
NA once TRBJ1-3 TRBV7-9 CASSAIAYGNTIYF TGTGCCAGCAGCGCCATCGCGTATGGAAACACCATATATTTT
NA NA TRBJ1-2 TRBV6-5 CAILDGYTF TGTGCCATCCTAGATGGCTACACCTTC
NA once TRBJ1-5 TRBV5-8 CASSLGTSNQPQHF TGTGCCAGCAGCTTGGGGACAAGCAATCAGCCCCAGCATTTT
TRBD1 NA TRBJ2-3 TRBV13 CASSLDRGFTDTQYF TGTGCCAGCAGCTTGGACAGGGGTTTCACAGATACGCAGTATTTT
NA NA TRBJ2-7 TRBV5-1 CASSLGPENYEQYF TGCGCCAGCAGCTTGGGGCCGGAGAACTACGAGCAGTACTTC
TRBD2 NA TRBJ2-1 TRBV5-8 CASRGGFYNEQFF TGTGCCAGCAGGGGGGGGTTTTACAATGAGCAGTTCTTC
NA NA TRBJ1-1 TRBV27 CASSFRGTEAFF TGTGCCAGCAGTTTTCGAGGAACTGAAGCTTTCTTT
NA NA TRBJ2-5 TRBV5-1 CASSFSSTQETQYF TGCGCCAGCAGCTTCTCTTCGACTCAAGAGACCCAGTACTTC
NA NA TRBJ1-5 TRBV5-6 CASSLASRGLDQPQHF TGTGCCAGCAGCTTGGCCAGCCGGGGTTTGGATCAGCCCCAGCATTTT
TRBD1 NA TRBJ2-7 TRBV13 CASSLGGGIDEQYF TGTGCCAGCAGCTTAGGAGGGGGCATCGACGAGCAGTACTTC
NA NA TRBJ2-7 TRBV11-2 CASSLDKNPNSPYEQYF TGTGCCAGCAGCTTAGATAAGAACCCAAACTCCCCCTACGAGCAGTACTTC
NA NA TRBJ2-1 TRBV7-3 CASSARDIPYNEQFF TGTGCCAGCAGCGCACGGGACATTCCCTACAATGAGCAGTTCTTC
NA NA TRBJ1-1 TRBV19 CATGQNTEAFF TGTGCCACAGGACAAAACACTGAAGCTTTCTTT
NA NA TRBJ2-3 TRBV7-9 CASSYTSRDTQYF TGTGCCAGCAGCTATACTTCGAGGGATACGCAGTATTTT
TRBD2 NA TRBJ2-3 TRBV7-3 CASSLLAGGRDTQYF TGTGCCAGCAGCCTTCTAGCGGGGGGGCGAGATACGCAGTATTTT
NA few TRBJ1-1 TRBV6-1 CASSEGWAEAFF TGTGCCAGCAGTGAAGGGTGGGCGGAAGCTTTCTTT
NA NA TRBJ1-5 TRBV6-5 CASNGPNQPQHF TGTGCCAGCAATGGGCCTAATCAGCCCCAGCATTTT
NA few TRBJ2-7 TRBV5-1 CATSRADSSYEQYF TGCGCCACCTCACGGGCGGACTCCTCCTACGAGCAGTACTTC
NA few TRBJ1-1 TRBV6-5 CATGSGGLGLTEAFF TGTGCCACCGGGAGTGGCGGCTTGGGATTGACTGAAGCTTTCTTT